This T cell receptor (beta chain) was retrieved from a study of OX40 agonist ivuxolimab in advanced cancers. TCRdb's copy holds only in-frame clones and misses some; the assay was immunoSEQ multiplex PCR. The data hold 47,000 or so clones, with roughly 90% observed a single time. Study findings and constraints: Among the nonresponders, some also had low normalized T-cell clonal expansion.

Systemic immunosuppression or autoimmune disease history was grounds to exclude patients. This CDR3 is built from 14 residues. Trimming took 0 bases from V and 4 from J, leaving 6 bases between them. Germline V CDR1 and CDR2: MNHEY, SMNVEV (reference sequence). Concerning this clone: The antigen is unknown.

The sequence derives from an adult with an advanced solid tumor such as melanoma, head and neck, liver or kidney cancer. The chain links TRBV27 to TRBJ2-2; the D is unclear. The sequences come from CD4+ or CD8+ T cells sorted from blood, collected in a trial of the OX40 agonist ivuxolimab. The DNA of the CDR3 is TGTGCCAGCAGTTTATCCCCTTCCACCGGGGAGCTGTTTTTT. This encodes CASSLSPSTGELFF.